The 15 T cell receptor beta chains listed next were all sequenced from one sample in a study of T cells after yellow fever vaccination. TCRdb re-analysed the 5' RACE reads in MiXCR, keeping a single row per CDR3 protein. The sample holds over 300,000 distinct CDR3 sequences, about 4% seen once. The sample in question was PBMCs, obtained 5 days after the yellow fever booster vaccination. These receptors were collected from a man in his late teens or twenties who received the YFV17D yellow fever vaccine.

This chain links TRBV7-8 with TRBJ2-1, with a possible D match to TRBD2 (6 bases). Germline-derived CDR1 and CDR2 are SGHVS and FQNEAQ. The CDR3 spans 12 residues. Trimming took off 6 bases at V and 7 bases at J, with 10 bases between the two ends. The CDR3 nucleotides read TGTGCCAGCAGGCTAGCGCGGAATGAGCAGTTCTTC. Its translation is CASRLARNEQFF. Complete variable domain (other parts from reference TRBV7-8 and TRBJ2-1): GAGVSQSPRYKVAKRGQDVALRCDPISGHVSLFWYQQALGQGPEFLTYFQNEAQLDKSGLPSDRFFAERPEGSVSTLKIQRTQQEDSAVYLCASRLARNEQFFGPGTRLTVL.

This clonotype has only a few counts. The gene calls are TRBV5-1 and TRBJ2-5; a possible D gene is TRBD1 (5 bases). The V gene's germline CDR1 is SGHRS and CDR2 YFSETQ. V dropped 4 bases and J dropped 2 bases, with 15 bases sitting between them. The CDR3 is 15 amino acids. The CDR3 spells CASSGLDSLQETQYF. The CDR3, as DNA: TGCGCCAGCAGCGGTCTAGACAGCCTACAAGAGACCCAGTACTTC.

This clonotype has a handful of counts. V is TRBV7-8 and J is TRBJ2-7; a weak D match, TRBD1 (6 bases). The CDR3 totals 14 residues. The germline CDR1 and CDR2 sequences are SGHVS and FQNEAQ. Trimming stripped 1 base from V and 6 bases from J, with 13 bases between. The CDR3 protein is CASSLVLQGREQYF. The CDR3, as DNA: TGTGCCAGCAGCTTAGTTCTACAGGGCCGCGAGCAGTACTTC.

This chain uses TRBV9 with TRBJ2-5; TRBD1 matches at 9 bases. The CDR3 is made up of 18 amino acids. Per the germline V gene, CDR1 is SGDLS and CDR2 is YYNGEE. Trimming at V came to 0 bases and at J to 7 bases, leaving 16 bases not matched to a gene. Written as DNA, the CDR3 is TGTGCCAGCAGCGTAGGCAGGGTTGGGGACAGGGCCTACGGGACCCAGTACTTC. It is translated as CASSVGRVGDRAYGTQYF. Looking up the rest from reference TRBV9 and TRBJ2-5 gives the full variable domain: DSGVTQTPKHLITATGQRVTLRCSPRSGDLSVYWYQQSLDQGLQFLIQYYNGEERAKGNILERFSAQQFPDLHSELNLSSLELGDSALYFCASSVGRVGDRAYGTQYFGPGTRLLVL.

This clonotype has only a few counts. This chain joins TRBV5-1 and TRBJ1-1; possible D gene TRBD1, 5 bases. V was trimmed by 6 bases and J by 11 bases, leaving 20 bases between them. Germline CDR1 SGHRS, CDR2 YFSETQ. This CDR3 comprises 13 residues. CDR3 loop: CASISDNDRSAFF. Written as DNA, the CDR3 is TGCGCCAGCATTTCCGACAACGACAGATCGGCTTTCTTT.

This chain's CDR3 is CASSLGGLGYNEQFF. Here the CDR3 DNA reads TGCGCCAGCAGCTTGGGGGGGCTTGGCTACAATGAGCAGTTCTTC. The chain links TRBV5-1 to TRBJ2-1; TRBD1 is a possible D gene (6 bases). In germline, CDR1 is SGHRS, CDR2 YFSETQ. Trimming pared 0 bases from V and 3 bases from J, leaving 10 bases between. This CDR3 comprises 15 residues.

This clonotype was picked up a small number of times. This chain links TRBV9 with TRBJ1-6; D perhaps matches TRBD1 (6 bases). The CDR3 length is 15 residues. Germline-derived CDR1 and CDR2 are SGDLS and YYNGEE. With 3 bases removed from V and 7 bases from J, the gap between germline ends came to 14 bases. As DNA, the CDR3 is TGTGCCAGCAGCGGAGGGGGGGGCTCGAATTCACCCCTCCACTTT. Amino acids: CASSGGGGSNSPLHF.

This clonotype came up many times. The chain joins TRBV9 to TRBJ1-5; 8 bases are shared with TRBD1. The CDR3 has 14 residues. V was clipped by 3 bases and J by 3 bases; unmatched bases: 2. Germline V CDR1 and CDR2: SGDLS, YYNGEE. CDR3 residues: CASSGTGSNQPQHF. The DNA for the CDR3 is TGTGCCAGCAGCGGGACAGGGTCCAATCAGCCCCAGCATTTT.

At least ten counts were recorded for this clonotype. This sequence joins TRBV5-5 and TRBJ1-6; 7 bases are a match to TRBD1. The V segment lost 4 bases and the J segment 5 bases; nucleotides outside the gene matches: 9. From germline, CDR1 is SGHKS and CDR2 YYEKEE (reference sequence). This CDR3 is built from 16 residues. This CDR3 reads CASSVSLGTDNSPLHF. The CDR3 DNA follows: TGTGCCAGCAGCGTATCACTGGGGACAGATAATTCACCCCTCCACTTT.

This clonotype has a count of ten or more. CDR3 loop: CSVEGYPTDTQYF. The CDR3 nucleotides are TGCAGCGTTGAAGGCTACCCCACAGATACGCAGTATTTT. The rearrangement uses TRBV29-1 and TRBJ2-3; D unclear. Germline loops: CDR1 SQVTM, CDR2 ANQGSEA. The CDR3 sequence is 13 residues long. Between the trimmed V and J ends, which lost 1 base and 2 bases, there was a span of 7 bases.

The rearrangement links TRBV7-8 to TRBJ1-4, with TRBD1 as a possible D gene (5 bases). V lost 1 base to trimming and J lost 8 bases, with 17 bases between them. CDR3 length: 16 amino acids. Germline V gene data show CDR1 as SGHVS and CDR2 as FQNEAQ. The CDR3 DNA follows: TGTGCCAGCAGCTTAGAACCCGCGGGGGTCGGCGAAAAACTGTTTTTT. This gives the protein CASSLEPAGVGEKLFF.

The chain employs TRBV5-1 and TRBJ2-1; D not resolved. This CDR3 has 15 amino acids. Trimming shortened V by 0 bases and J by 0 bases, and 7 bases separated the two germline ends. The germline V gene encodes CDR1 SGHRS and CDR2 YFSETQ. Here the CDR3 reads CASSLVQSSYNEQFF. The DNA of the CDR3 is TGCGCCAGCAGCTTGGTACAGAGCTCCTACAATGAGCAGTTCTTC.

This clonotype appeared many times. This CDR3 is CASSLGTGLEETQYF. Written as DNA, the CDR3 is TGCGCCAGCAGCTTGGGGACAGGGTTGGAAGAGACCCAGTACTTC. J is TRBJ2-5 and V is TRBV5-1; TRBD1 aligns across 8 bases. Germline V gene lookup returns CDR1 SGHRS and CDR2 YFSETQ. With 0 bases clipped from V and 3 bases from J, the junction kept 4 bases outside the gene matches. CDR3 length: 15 amino acids.

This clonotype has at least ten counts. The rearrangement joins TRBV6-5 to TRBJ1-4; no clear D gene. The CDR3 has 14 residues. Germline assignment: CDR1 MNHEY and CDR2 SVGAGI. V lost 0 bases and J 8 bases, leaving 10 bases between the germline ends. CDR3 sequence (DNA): TGTGCCAGCAGTTACTCGAACGTGGGGGAAAAACTGTTTTTT. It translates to CASSYSNVGEKLFF.

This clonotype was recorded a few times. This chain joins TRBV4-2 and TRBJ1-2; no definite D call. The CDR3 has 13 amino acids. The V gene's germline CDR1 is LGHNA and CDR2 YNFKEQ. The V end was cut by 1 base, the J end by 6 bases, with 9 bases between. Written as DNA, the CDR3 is TGTGCCAGCAGCCAAGGTTCCTTTAATGGCTACACCTTC. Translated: CASSQGSFNGYTF.